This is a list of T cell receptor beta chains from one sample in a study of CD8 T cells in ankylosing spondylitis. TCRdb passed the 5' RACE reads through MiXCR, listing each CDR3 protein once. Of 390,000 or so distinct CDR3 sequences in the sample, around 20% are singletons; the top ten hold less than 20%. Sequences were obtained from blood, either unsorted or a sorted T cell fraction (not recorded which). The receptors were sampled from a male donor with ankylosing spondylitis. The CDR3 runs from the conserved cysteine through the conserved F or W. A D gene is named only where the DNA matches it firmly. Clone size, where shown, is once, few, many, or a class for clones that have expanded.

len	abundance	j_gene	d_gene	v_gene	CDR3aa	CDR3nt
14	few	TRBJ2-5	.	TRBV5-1	CASSDRSTRETQYF	TGCGCCAGCAGCGACCGGTCAACAAGAGAGACCCAGTACTTC
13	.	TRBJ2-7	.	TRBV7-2	CASSPLSSGEQYF	TGTGCCAGCAGCCCCCTGTCCTCGGGCGAGCAGTACTTC
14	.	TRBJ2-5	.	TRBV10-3	CAITSDPFSETQYF	TGTGCCATCACCTCGGACCCGTTTAGCGAGACCCAGTACTTC
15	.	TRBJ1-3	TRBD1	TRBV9	CASSVATGSGNTIYF	TGTGCCAGCAGCGTAGCGACAGGGTCTGGAAACACCATATATTTT
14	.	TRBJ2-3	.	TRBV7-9	CASSLGIDTDTQYF	TGTGCCAGCAGCTTGGGGATCGACACAGATACGCAGTATTTT
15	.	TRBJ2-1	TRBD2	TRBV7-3	CASSLSGSRGNEQFF	TGTGCCAGCAGCCTAAGCGGGAGCCGCGGGAATGAGCAGTTCTTC
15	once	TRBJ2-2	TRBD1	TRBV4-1	CASSQEQGAFGELFF	TGCGCCAGCAGCCAGGAACAGGGGGCTTTCGGGGAGCTGTTTTTT
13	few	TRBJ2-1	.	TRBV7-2	CASSLRSNNEQFF	TGTGCCAGCAGCTTACGATCAAATAATGAGCAGTTCTTC
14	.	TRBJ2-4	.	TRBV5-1	CASRETVAKNIQYF	TGCGCCAGCAGAGAGACGGTAGCCAAAAACATTCAGTACTTC
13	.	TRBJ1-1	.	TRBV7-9	CASSPTSRVPAFF	TGTGCCAGCAGCCCGACGAGCAGGGTTCCGGCTTTCTTT
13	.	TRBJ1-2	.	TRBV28	CASSRQRTYGYTF	TGTGCCAGCAGCCGACAGAGGACCTATGGCTACACCTTC